This T cell receptor beta chain was identified in a study of control samples from healthy donors and cancer patients. CDR3 size: 16 residues. V was trimmed by 2 bases and J by 0 bases, leaving 9 bases between them. CDR1 and CDR2 from the germline V gene are SGHRS and YFSETQ. Sequencing was performed with immunoSEQ multiplex PCR; in TCRdb, only in-frame clones are kept and a portion is missing. The sample has about 160,000 clones, around 95% seen once. The rearrangement uses TRBV5-1 and TRBJ1-6, with D possibly TRBD1 on 6 matching bases. What was sequenced was blood. The TCR sequence derives from a woman aged 35 to 49 in good health. The CDR3 here is CASSFRGSSYNSPLHF. The CDR3, as DNA: TGCGCCAGCAGCTTCAGGGGAAGCTCCTATAATTCACCCCTCCACTTT.